In this sample, the clone carrying this T cell receptor (beta chain) turned up many times. The sample comes from a study of immune heterogeneity within non-small cell lung tumors. V gave up 11 bases and J gave up 9 bases; unmatched junction bases: 7. CDR1 and CDR2 (germline): MNHNS, SASEGT. The CDR3 length is 12 residues. Per sample, about 600 ng of bulk tumor genomic DNA was the template used. Doctors removed several biopsies from each primary tumor during surgery, keeping them far apart. Each patient presented with untreated, newly diagnosed non-small cell lung cancer and received curative surgery. With 32 V and 13 J primers, multiplex PCR amplified the TCR beta CDR3. TCRdb passed the multiplex PCR reads through MiXCR, listing each CDR3 protein once. The sample carries approximately 14,000 distinct CDR3 sequences, 25% to 35% recorded once.

Sequenced: lung tumor tissue. This clonotype was sampled from a man in his forties with non-small cell lung cancer. This sequence joins TRBV6-1 and TRBJ2-1; TRBD1 matches at 10 bases. The chain's CDR3 is CACGTGDSEQFF. Here the CDR3 DNA reads TGTGCCTGCGGGACAGGGGATAGTGAGCAGTTCTTC.